This T cell receptor beta chain is drawn from a study of blood T cells in healthy people across ages. Study at large: The template switching approach captured approximately one barcoded beta molecule for every two T cells. General study points: Reliance upon unsorted PBMCs precluded definitive naive versus antigen-experienced comparison.

CDR3 length: 10 residues. Per the germline V gene, CDR1 is SGDLS and CDR2 is YYNGEE. V lost 2 bases and J lost 5, with 1 base in between. This clonotype appeared a few times. Its cognate antigen is unknown. Then a second PCR, running roughly 7 to 11 cycles, was carried out with a sample-barcoded 5' primer and a J-beta primer mix. TCRdb itself ran the 5' RACE reads through MiXCR, one entry per CDR3 protein. The sample contains about 730,000 distinct CDR3 sequences, 35% to 45% of which appear only once. The donors, aged roughly 6 to 95, were healthy Caucasians from Russia. The rearrangement joins TRBV9 to TRBJ1-1; D unresolved. The TCR comes from an older woman in good health. The sample was blood. CDR3 loop: CASSVTEAFF. CDR3 sequence (DNA): TGTGCCAGCAGCGTGACTGAAGCTTTCTTT.